This TCR beta chain was identified in a study of beta chain features in type 1 diabetes. Study-level results: Naive, central memory and Treg TCRB repertoires appeared more alike in patients than in healthy donors. Moderate yet significant TCRB CDR3 shortening was seen in Type 1 diabetes patients in all four CD4+ subsets. When cDNA is sequenced, cells with high TCR expression could be over-represented.

The trim removed 0 bases at V and 3 bases at J, leaving 5 bases unmatched. Germline lookup yields CDR1 SGHRS and CDR2 YFSETQ. The length of the CDR3 is 16 residues. The authors reverse transcribed all of the isolated RNA, so sequencing captured expressed TCRB transcripts. Sequencing used immunoSEQ multiplex PCR; TCRdb keeps in-frame clones, though not all of them. The repertoire includes 900,000 or so clones, roughly 16% of them detected once, and 0.023% sits in the top ten. With respect to this clone: Its antigen remains unidentified.

This TCR was sampled from a woman aged 18-29 years in good health. The J gene is TRBJ1-2, the V gene TRBV5-1; 10 bases map to TRBD1. Sequences were obtained from naive CD4+ T cells from blood. CDR3 sequence: CASSLEVTGGYYGYTF. The CDR3 DNA follows: TGCGCCAGCAGCTTGGAAGTGACAGGGGGCTACTATGGCTACACCTTC. Drawing the rest from reference TRBV5-1 and TRBJ1-2, the complete variable domain is KAGVTQTPRYLIKTRGQQVTLSCSPISGHRSVSWYQQTPGQGLQFLFEYFSETQRNKGNFPGRFSGRQFSNSRSEMNVSTLELGDSALYLCASSLEVTGGYYGYTFGSGTRLTVV.